Below are 25 T cell receptor beta chains sequenced from a single sample in a study of regulatory T cells in long-lasting Graves disease listed by TCRdb under 2021. The library was generated by multiplex PCR. This sample was sequenced with an Illumina HiSeq 4000. TCR beta libraries were built with iRepertoire HTBI primers and Arm-PCR amplification of CDR3 regions. The public reads were reanalyzed by TCRdb: fastp trimming at Q25, MiXCR alignment, in-frame beta chains only. Each entry merges the rows of one CDR3 protein and shows their most common DNA and genes. This sample gives approximately 540,000 distinct CDR3 sequences in total; approximately 12% of them show up just once. The ten largest make up roughly 8.9% of the sample. What the time point label conveys for this sample: newly diagnosed GD, antithyroid drugs for less than 3 months. RNA was extracted from PBMCs in TRIzol for both TCR sequencing and RNA sequencing.

These sequences were also reported in another study, on T cells in Graves' hyperthyroidism and ophthalmopathy.

Here the sequenced sample was peripheral blood mononuclear cells (PBMCs), taken at new diagnosis, from a patient treated with antithyroid drugs. These receptors all stem from a woman in her thirties with Graves disease. Donor details come from another sample of the same person, matched by shared clones.

This clonotype was detected many times. The V call is TRBV2, the J call TRBJ2-7; 10 bases align to TRBD2. Germline CDR1 SNHLY, CDR2 FYNNEI. V shed 7 bases, J shed 0 bases, and the junction held 12 bases outside the gene matches. The CDR3 is 17 residues long. Here the CDR3 reads CASIGKPAGGSSYEQYF. In nucleotides, the CDR3 is TGTGCCAGCATTGGGAAGCCAGCGGGAGGGTCCTCCTACGAGCAGTACTTC.

This clonotype was seen at least ten times. The chain joins TRBV7-2 to TRBJ2-1; TRBD2 aligns across 10 bases. CDR3 length: 17 amino acids. J gave up 1 base and V 5 bases, and 8 bases lay outside the gene matches. The germline V gene encodes CDR1 SGHTA and CDR2 FQGNSA. CDR3 nucleotide sequence: TGTGCCAGCAGCAGTGGAAGCGGGAGGGGTTCCTACAATGAGCAGTTCTTC. Amino acids: CASSSGSGRGSYNEQFF.

This clonotype was recorded many times. The gene calls are TRBV28 and TRBJ2-7; 9 bases match TRBD2. Losses at the gene ends were 2 bases for V and 6 bases for J; bases not matched to a gene: 5. The CDR3 consists of 14 residues. The germline CDR1 and CDR2 sequences are MDHEN and SYDVKM. DNA for the CDR3: TGTGCCAGCAGTTTAGCGGGAGGGCAGGGCGAGCAGTACTTC. Translated: CASSLAGGQGEQYF.

The V gene is TRBV28, the J gene TRBJ1-6, with 7 bases lining up with TRBD1. The CDR3 is 14 amino acids. Germline CDR1 MDHEN, CDR2 SYDVKM. The ends lost 6 bases at V and 10 bases at J; junction bases unmatched: 9. Here the CDR3 reads CASSKARGYSPLHF. The CDR3 nucleotides are TGTGCCAGCAGCAAAGCCAGGGGGTACTCACCCCTCCACTTT.

This clonotype came up many times. The chain recombines TRBV3-1 with TRBJ1-3; 7 nucleotides match TRBD1. Losses at the gene ends were 4 bases for V and 0 bases for J; bases not matched to a gene: 3. This CDR3 is 15 amino acids long. CDR1 and CDR2 (germline): LGHDT, YNNKEL (reference sequence). CDR3: CASSLRDSSGNTIYF. CDR3 bases: TGTGCCAGCAGCCTCCGGGACAGCTCTGGAAACACCATATATTTT. The full variable domain, with the rest looked up from reference TRBV3-1 and TRBJ1-3, is DTAVSQTPKYLVTQMGNDKSIKCEQNLGHDTMYWYKQDSKKFLKIMFSYNNKELIINETVPNRFSPKSPDKAHLNLHINSLELGDSAVYFCASSLRDSSGNTIYFGEGSWLTVV.

This clonotype has ten or more counts. This rearrangement joins TRBV28 to TRBJ2-7, with 11 bases matching TRBD1. Unmatched junction bases numbered 11, after V lost 4 bases and J lost 6 bases. The CDR3 covers 16 residues. In germline, CDR1 is MDHEN, CDR2 SYDVKM. The CDR3 bases are TGTGCCAGCAGTTCTCACCGGGACAGGGGGAGTCGCGAGCAGTACTTC. Protein: CASSSHRDRGSREQYF.

The rearrangement joins TRBV6-1 to TRBJ1-1; TRBD1 agrees at 9 bases. Germline CDR1 is MNHNS and CDR2 is SASEGT. The CDR3 loop spans 14 amino acids. V shed 3 bases, J shed 8 bases, and the junction held 7 bases outside the gene matches. This CDR3 is CASSDQQGAGEAFF. Here the CDR3 DNA reads TGTGCCAGCAGTGACCAACAGGGGGCCGGCGAAGCTTTCTTT.

The genes are TRBV4-1 and TRBJ2-3; D tentatively reads TRBD1 or TRBD2 (6 bases each). This CDR3 contains 17 residues. CDR1 and CDR2 (germline): MGHRA, YSYEKL. V shed 3 bases and J shed 5 bases, with 21 bases lying between them. DNA of the CDR3: TGCGCCAGCAGCCATCTCCCCCGGAGACGGGGGCAAGATACGCAGTATTTT. The encoded protein is CASSHLPRRRGQDTQYF.

Ten or more counts support this clonotype. The chain carries TRBV20-1 and TRBJ2-5; D gene ambiguous. This CDR3 region has 12 residues. Between the trimmed V and J ends, which lost 6 bases and 4 bases, there was a span of 12 bases. Germline V gene lookup returns CDR1 DFQATT and CDR2 SNEGSKA (reference sequence). Written as DNA, the CDR3 is TGCAGTGCCGCCGGGCCGTCAGAGACCCAGTACTTC. The encoded protein is CSAAGPSETQYF.

In the case of this clonotype: The missing conserved phenylalanine or tryptophan at the end of this CDR3 makes a read error likely. No DNA is shown, since the ends of the CDR3 on it are uncertain; the CDR3 is the one TCRdb lists. The gene calls are TRBV7-9 and TRBJ2-1; the table names TRBD2, a call not compared with the DNA. From germline, CDR1 is SEHNR and CDR2 FQNEAQ (reference sequence). The CDR3 region is 11 residues in length, termini included. CDR3 protein: CASSSSGGTGL.

This clonotype occurred many times. The V call is TRBV19, the J call TRBJ1-5; no clear D gene. The CDR3 contains 15 residues. In germline, CDR1 is LNHDA, CDR2 SQIVND (reference sequence). Trimming pared 5 bases from V and 0 bases from J, leaving 11 bases between. CDR3 sequence: CASSPDRYSNQPQHF. DNA of the CDR3: TGTGCCAGTAGTCCTGACCGGTATAGCAATCAGCCCCAGCATTTT.

This clonotype was seen repeatedly, ten times or more. The V and J genes are TRBV20-1 and TRBJ1-1; D gene unclear. The CDR3 length is 13 residues. CDR1 is DFQATT and CDR2 is SNEGSKA in the germline V gene (reference sequence). Deletions cut 0 bases from V and 4 bases from J, with 9 bases between. CDR3 sequence reads: CSARDAVGTEAFF. The CDR3 DNA sequence: TGCAGTGCTAGAGATGCCGTTGGCACTGAAGCTTTCTTT.

This clonotype was counted many times. The chain links TRBV10-2 to TRBJ2-7; D call uncertain. The CDR3 spans 17 residues. The V gene lost 6 bases and the J gene lost 2 bases, with 23 bases spanning the gap. Germline V gene lookup returns CDR1 WSHSY and CDR2 SAAADI. This CDR3 reads CASSPVVRSDNTYEQYF. In DNA, the CDR3 is TGCGCCAGCAGCCCCGTTGTCCGGAGTGACAATACCTACGAGCAGTACTTC.

This rearrangement joins TRBV4-1 to TRBJ2-2; tentative D call: TRBD2 (6 bases). This CDR3 has 15 residues. The germline gives CDR1 MGHRA, CDR2 YSYEKL. V was shortened by 1 base and J by 5 bases, with 11 bases between the two germline ends. The CDR3 loop reads CASSQAARGTGELFF. CDR3 coding DNA: TGCGCCAGCAGCCAAGCGGCTCGGGGGACCGGGGAGCTGTTTTTT.

V and J are TRBV11-2 and TRBJ1-6; D call uncertain. Germline values: CDR1 SGHAT, CDR2 FQNNGV. CDR3 length equals 14 residues. V lost 5 bases to trimming and J lost 7 bases, with 12 bases between them. The CDR3 loop reads CASSRPTSNSPLHF. The DNA of the CDR3 is TGTGCCAGCAGCCGACCCACTAGCAATTCACCCCTCCACTTT.

Only a few counts were recorded for this clonotype. The rearrangement links TRBV10-3 to TRBJ2-7; TRBD2 matches at 10 bases. Losses at the gene ends were 10 bases for V and 5 bases for J; bases not matched to a gene: 8. The CDR3 is made up of 13 amino acids. The germline gives CDR1 ENHRY, CDR2 SYGVKD. CDR3 nucleotide sequence: TGTGCCACCACCCCAGCGGGAGGGCACGAGCAGTACTTC. Translated, it gives CATTPAGGHEQYF.

This clonotype was seen ten or more times. V gene TRBV10-3 combines with J gene TRBJ2-5; 8 positions agree with TRBD2. Germline CDR1 is ENHRY and CDR2 is SYGVKD. This CDR3 spans 13 amino acids. Trimming at V came to 0 bases and at J to 9 bases, leaving 3 bases not matched to a gene. The CDR3 nucleotides are TGTGCCATCAGTGAGTCTAGCGGGGATCCCCAGTACTTC. Its protein product is CAISESSGDPQYF.

There are many counts of this clonotype. The genes are TRBV24-1 and TRBJ1-2; 8 positions agree with TRBD1. This CDR3 contains 16 residues. Trimming took 7 bases from V and 3 from J; bases not matched to a gene: 12. The germline gives CDR1 KGHDR, CDR2 SFDVKD. CDR3 protein: CATRKTSTTGDYGYTF. The CDR3 bases are TGTGCCACCAGAAAAACCTCCACGACAGGGGACTATGGCTACACCTTC.

There are many counts of this clonotype. CDR3 sequence (DNA): TGTGCCAGCACGGGGGACGGGAACTATGGCTACACCTTC. It codes for CASTGDGNYGYTF. V usage is TRBV2 and J usage is TRBJ1-2; D might be TRBD1 (5 bases). V lost 7 bases to trimming and J lost 2 bases, with 11 bases between them. The CDR3 is made up of 13 amino acids. The germline gives CDR1 SNHLY, CDR2 FYNNEI.

V usage is TRBV13 and J usage is TRBJ1-1, with 8 positions matching TRBD1. Germline V gene data show CDR1 as PRHDT and CDR2 as FYEKMQ (reference sequence). Trimming removed 6 bases from V and 3 bases from J; junction bases left unmatched: 9. There are 15 residues in the CDR3. CDR3 DNA: TGTGCCAGCAGGAGTCAGGGGGCCGGGGACACTGAAGCTTTCTTT. Protein product: CASRSQGAGDTEAFF.

To note about this clonotype: This sequence may be a read error, since a much larger clone differs from it by one base. The V and J genes are TRBV28 and TRBJ2-7; 7 bases agree with TRBD2. From germline, CDR1 is MDHEN and CDR2 SYDVKM. The length of the CDR3 is 15 residues. CDR3 sequence: CASRPPGLLRGERYF. In DNA form, the CDR3 reads TGTGCCAGCAGACCTCCGGGACTACTTAGAGGGGAGCGGTACTTC.

CDR3 coding DNA: TGTGCCAGCAGTTCGACATGCGACTATGGCTACACCTTC. Translated, it gives CASSSTCDYGYTF. V is TRBV6-5 and J is TRBJ1-2; D gene uncertain. V gave up 4 bases and J gave up 3 bases, with 9 bases separating them. The CDR3 sequence is 13 residues long. Germline V CDR1 and CDR2: MNHEY, SVGAGI.

This clonotype was counted at least ten times. V gene TRBV2 combines with J gene TRBJ2-6; TRBD1 aligns across 8 bases. Germline CDR1 and CDR2: SNHLY and FYNNEI. The V and J ends lost 6 bases and 3 bases, in that order; junction bases with no gene match: 13. The length of the CDR3 is 18 residues. The CDR3, as DNA: TGTGCCAGCAGCGAGCTTACAGGGGGTTTAGATGGGGCCAACGTCCTGACTTTC. It specifies CASSELTGGLDGANVLTF.

This clonotype was found many times. The chain couples TRBV30 to TRBJ1-4; D unresolved. The CDR3 loop spans 12 amino acids. The ends were cut back, 5 bases at V and 11 bases at J, with 15 bases in the middle. Germline CDR1 GTSNPN, CDR2 SVGIG (reference sequence). The CDR3 DNA reads TGTGCCTGGGCCCGAATAGCGGGGAAACTGTTTTTT. It translates to CAWARIAGKLFF. Full variable domain (rest looked up from reference TRBV30 and TRBJ1-4): SQTIHQWPATLVQPVGSPLSLECTVEGTSNPNLYWYRQAAGRGLQLLFYSVGIGQISSEVPQNLSASRPQDRQFILSSKKLLLSDSGFYLCAWARIAGKLFFGSGTQLSVL.

There are many counts of this clonotype. The chain recombines TRBV6-1 with TRBJ2-3; D is possibly TRBD1 (6 bases). Germline CDR1 MNHNS, CDR2 SASEGT. Trimming shortened V by 6 bases and J by 2 bases, and 24 bases separated the two germline ends. The CDR3 length is 18 residues. The CDR3 reads CASRHTGTSFPYTDTQYF. CDR3 bases: TGTGCCAGCAGGCATACCGGGACAAGCTTCCCATACACAGATACGCAGTATTTT.